This T cell receptor beta chain was recorded in a study of OX40 agonist ivuxolimab in advanced cancers. Some background on the complete study: The costimulatory receptor OX40 (CD134) was targeted by ivuxolimab, a fully human IgG2 agonistic monoclonal antibody. Intravenous ivuxolimab was administered to patients every 2 weeks at six dose levels: 0.01, 0.1, 0.3, 1.5, 3 and 10 mg/kg. The paper covers the monotherapy dose-escalation part of the phase I ivuxolimab trial, which included N of about 56 patients. The point of sequencing TCRbeta in the periphery was to test whether ivuxolimab changed TCR sequence diversity and drove clonal T-cell expansion. Three dose-escalation patients achieved partial responses, one with hepatocellular carcinoma and two with cutaneous melanoma. Of the 50 or so patients in dose escalation, around 20 had hepatocellular carcinoma, some 15 had melanoma, 9 had renal cell carcinoma and 9 had head and neck cancer. Prior anti-PD-1, anti-PD-L1 or anti-CTLA-4 therapy was permitted, and checkpoint inhibitors had been received by 30% to 40% of dose-escalation patients. A male proportion of 82.7% and a mean age of approximately 60 years, ranging from roughly 23 to 90, were recorded for the dose-escalation cohort.

Genomic DNA was isolated from the sorted cells so that the TCRbeta CDR3 region could be sequenced. The immunoSEQ Assay was used for sequencing of TCRbeta CDR3 regions. In its TCRdb copy, this immuneACCESS table keeps in-frame sequences only and misses some clones. Where compared with another copy, unresolved V genes explain less than half of these, and the others have no known cause. This sample has 100,000 to 120,000 clones in its table, and roughly 87% of those were observed once. The ten largest account for 0.27% of the sample. The V end loses 2 bases and the J end loses 1 base, and a stretch of 13 bases separates them. The germline V gene encodes CDR1 SGHNT and CDR2 YYREEE (reference sequence). Spanning cysteine to phenylalanine, the CDR3 consists of 15 amino acids. Kept here is only the CDR3 DNA, which spans 45 bases and is read in frame from base 1. Patients with autoimmune disease history or receiving systemic immunosuppression were excluded from the trial. Peripheral blood for TCR sequencing was drawn from every dose cohort at baseline, at cycle 4 day 1 and at cycle 7 day 1. Samples were obtained from an open-label, multicenter, first-in-human phase I dose-escalation trial of ivuxolimab. The trial enrolled adults with locally advanced or metastatic head and neck squamous cell, hepatocellular, melanoma or renal cell carcinoma. CD4+ and CD8+ T cells were sorted separately from peripheral blood before TCR sequencing.

About this clone itself: Its antigen has not been determined. The record has no base qualities; no much larger clone is one base away.

Overall study results and their limits: In partial responders in the 0.1-3.0 mg/kg groups, normalized peripheral clonal expansion was found to be among the lowest, especially among CD8+ T cells. Low levels of normalized T-cell clonal expansion were also shown by some nonresponding patients. On average, CD8+ T cells showed more expanded clones than CD4+ T cells after ivuxolimab. At doses of 0.1 to 3.0 mg/kg, clonal expansion of both CD4+ and CD8+ T cells in blood was seen between baseline and week 6. Which antigens the clonally expanded peripheral T cells were specific for was not determined.

The rearrangement combines TRBV5-4 with TRBJ2-7, with TRBD2 perhaps the D gene, on 7 matching bases. The clonotype was recovered from an adult with an advanced solid tumor such as melanoma, head and neck, liver or kidney cancer. The sequencing used CD4+ or CD8+ T cells sorted from blood, collected in a trial of the OX40 agonist ivuxolimab. In nucleotides, the sequence is TGTGCCAGCAGCTTCGGGGGGCGCGATTCCTACGAGCAGTACTTC. The encoded protein is CASSFGGRDSYEQYF. Beyond the CDR3, the reference TRBV5-4 and TRBJ2-7 genes provide the residues; the full variable domain reads: ETGVTQSPTHLIKTRGQQVTLRCSSQSGHNTVSWYQQALGQGPQFIFQYYREEENGRGNFPPRFSGLQFPNYSSELNVNALELDDSALYLCASSFGGRDSYEQYFGPGTRLTVT.